This TCR beta chain is from a study of cytomegalovirus exposure and HLA in healthy donors. Germline trimming cut 7 bases from V and 7 bases from J; bases unmatched to any gene: 5. Germline CDR1 is MNHNS and CDR2 is SASEGT. The CDR3 totals 13 residues. Overall study findings and caveats: In a later analysis, common viral pathogens appeared linked to several of the most significant clusters.

Notes on this clone: Its target is not known.

The PCR ran on 60 Vbeta and 13 Jbeta primers. Measured with immunoSEQ multiplex PCR; TCRdb has only the in-frame clones, and not every one. The table lists 110,000 to 150,000 clones, around 75% of them singletons. The receptor's source is a woman aged 40 to 50 in good health and CMV-seronegative. The sample comprised PBMCs. The V and J genes are TRBV6-1 and TRBJ1-4, with 8 positions matching TRBD1. As DNA, the CDR3 is TGTGCCAGCAAGACAGGGGCGAGTGAAAAACTGTTTTTT. Translation gives CASKTGASEKLFF.